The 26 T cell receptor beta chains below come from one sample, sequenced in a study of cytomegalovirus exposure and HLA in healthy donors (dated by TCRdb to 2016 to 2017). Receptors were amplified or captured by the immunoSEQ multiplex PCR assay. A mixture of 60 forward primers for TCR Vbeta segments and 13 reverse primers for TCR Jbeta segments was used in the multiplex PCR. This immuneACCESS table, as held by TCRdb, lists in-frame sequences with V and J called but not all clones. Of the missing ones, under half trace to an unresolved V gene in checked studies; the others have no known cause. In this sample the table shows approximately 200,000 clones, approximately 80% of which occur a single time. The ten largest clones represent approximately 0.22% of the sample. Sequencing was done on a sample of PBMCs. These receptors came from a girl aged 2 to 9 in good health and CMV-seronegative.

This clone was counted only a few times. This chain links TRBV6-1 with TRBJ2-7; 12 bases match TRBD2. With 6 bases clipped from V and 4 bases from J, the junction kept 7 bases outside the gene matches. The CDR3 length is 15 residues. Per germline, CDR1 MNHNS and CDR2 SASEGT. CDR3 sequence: CASRITSGGLYEQYF. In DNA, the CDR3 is TGTGCCAGCAGGATAACTAGCGGGGGGCTTTACGAGCAGTACTTC.

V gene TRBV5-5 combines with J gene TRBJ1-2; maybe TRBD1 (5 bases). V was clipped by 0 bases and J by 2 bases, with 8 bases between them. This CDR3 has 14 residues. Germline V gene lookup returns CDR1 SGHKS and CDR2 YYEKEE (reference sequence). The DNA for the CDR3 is TGTGCCAGCAGCTTGGGCCAGGGCAACTATGGCTACACCTTC. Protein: CASSLGQGNYGYTF.

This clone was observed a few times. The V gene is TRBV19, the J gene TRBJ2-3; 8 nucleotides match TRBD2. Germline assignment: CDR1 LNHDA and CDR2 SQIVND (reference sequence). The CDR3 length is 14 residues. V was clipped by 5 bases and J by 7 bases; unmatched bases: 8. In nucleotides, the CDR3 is TGTGCCAGTAGTGCCACGGGACTAGAGAATACGCAGTATTTT. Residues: CASSATGLENTQYF.

CDR3 bases: TGTGCCAGTGGGTTACGGGGTAACACTGAAGCTTTCTTT. Protein: CASGLRGNTEAFF. V usage is TRBV19 and J usage is TRBJ1-1; D unclear. The V end was cut by 8 bases, the J end by 2 bases, with 12 bases between. This CDR3 comprises 13 residues. Germline-derived CDR1 and CDR2 are LNHDA and SQIVND (reference sequence). Based on the CDR3 plus reference TRBV19 and TRBJ1-1, the full variable domain is DGGITQSPKYLFRKEGQNVTLSCEQNLNHDAMYWYRQDPGQGLRLIYYSQIVNDFQKGDIAEGYSVSREKKESFPLTVTSAQKNPTAFYLCASGLRGNTEAFFGQGTRLTVV.

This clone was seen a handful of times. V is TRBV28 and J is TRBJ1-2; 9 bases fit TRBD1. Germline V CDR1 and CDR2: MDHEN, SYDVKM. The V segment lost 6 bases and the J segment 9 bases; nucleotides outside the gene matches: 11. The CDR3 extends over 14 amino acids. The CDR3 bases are TGTGCCAGCAGGAGGGGGGGGACAGGGAGCAGCTACACCTTC. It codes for CASRRGGTGSSYTF.

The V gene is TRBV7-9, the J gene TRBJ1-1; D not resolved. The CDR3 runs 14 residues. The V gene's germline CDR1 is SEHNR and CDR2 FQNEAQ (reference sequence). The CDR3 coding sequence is TGTTCCGGCGACATCTCGACCGCGAACACTGAAGCTTTCTTT. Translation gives CSGDISTANTEAFF.

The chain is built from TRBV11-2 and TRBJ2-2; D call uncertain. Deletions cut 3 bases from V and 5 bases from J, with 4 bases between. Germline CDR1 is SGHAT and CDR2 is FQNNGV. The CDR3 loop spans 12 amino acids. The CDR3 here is CASSFRTGELFF. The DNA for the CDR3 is TGTGCCAGCAGCTTCCGTACCGGGGAGCTGTTTTTT.

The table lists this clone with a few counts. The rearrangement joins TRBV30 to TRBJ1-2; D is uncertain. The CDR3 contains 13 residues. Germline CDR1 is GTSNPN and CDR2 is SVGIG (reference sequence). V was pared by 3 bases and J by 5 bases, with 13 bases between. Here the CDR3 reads CAWREQPLYGYTF. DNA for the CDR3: TGTGCCTGGAGGGAACAGCCTCTATATGGCTACACCTTC.

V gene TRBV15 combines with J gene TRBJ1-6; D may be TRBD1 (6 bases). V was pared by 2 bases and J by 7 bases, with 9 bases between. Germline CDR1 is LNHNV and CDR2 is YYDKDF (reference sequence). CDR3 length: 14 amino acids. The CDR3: CATSRTRGNSPLHF. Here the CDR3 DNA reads TGTGCCACCAGCAGAACCAGGGGCAATTCACCCCTCCACTTT.

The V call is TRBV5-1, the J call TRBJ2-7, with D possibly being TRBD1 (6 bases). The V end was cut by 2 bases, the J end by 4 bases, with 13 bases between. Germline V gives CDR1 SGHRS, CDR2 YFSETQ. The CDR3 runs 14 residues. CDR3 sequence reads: CASSFEDRPYEQYF. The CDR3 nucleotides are TGCGCCAGCAGCTTTGAGGACAGACCATACGAGCAGTACTTC.

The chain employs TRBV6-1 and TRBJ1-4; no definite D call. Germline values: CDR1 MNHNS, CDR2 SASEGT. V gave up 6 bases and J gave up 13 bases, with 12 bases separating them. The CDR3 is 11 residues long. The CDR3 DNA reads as TGTGCCAGCAGCTACACCGCGGGACTGTTTTTT. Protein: CASSYTAGLFF.

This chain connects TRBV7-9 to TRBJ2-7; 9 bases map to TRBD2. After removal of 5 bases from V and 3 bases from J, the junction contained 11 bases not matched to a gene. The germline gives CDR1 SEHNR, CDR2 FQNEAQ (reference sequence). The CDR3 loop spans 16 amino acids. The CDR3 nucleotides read TGTGCCAGCAGCCCCCTTCCAGCGGGGGGCCTCTACGAGCAGTACTTC. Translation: CASSPLPAGGLYEQYF.

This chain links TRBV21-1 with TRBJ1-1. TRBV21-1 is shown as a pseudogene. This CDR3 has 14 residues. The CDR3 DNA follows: TGTGCCAGCAGCTACTGCGCTCCGAACACTGAAGCTTTCTTT. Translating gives CASSYCAPNTEAFF.

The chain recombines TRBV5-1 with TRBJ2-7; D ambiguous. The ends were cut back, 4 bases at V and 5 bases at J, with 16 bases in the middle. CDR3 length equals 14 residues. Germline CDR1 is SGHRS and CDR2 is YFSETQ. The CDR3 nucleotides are TGCGCCAGCAGCCCGACACCTCCGGCCCACGAGCAGTACTTC. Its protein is CASSPTPPAHEQYF.

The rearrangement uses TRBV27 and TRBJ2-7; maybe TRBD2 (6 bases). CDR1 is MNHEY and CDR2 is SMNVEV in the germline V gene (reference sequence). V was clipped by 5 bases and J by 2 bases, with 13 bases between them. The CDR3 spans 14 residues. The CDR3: CASSPETGAYEQYF. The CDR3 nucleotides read TGTGCCAGCAGTCCAGAGACGGGGGCCTACGAGCAGTACTTC.

CDR3 sequence: CASAPRGGGLISTDTQYF. The DNA for the CDR3 is TGTGCCAGCGCGCCGCGGGGCGGGGGGCTGATTAGCACAGATACGCAGTATTTT. The chain joins TRBV7-3 to TRBJ2-3, with 8 bases lining up with TRBD2. The CDR3 sequence is 18 residues long. Germline CDR1 is SGHTA and CDR2 is FQGTGA. The J segment lost 0 bases and the V segment lost 8 bases, leaving 16 bases of the junction unmatched.

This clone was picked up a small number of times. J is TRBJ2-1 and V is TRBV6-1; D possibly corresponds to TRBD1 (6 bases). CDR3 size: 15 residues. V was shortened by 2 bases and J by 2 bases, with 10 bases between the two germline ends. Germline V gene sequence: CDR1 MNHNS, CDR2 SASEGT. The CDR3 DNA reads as TGTGCCAGCAGTGAAAACAGGGAACCCTACAATGAGCAGTTCTTC. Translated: CASSENREPYNEQFF.

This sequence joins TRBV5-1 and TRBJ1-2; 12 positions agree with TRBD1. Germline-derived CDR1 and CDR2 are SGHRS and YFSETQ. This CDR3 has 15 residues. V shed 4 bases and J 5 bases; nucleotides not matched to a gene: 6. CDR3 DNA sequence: TGCGCCAGCAGCACCGGGACAGGGGGCGGGTATGGCTACACCTTC. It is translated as CASSTGTGGGYGYTF.

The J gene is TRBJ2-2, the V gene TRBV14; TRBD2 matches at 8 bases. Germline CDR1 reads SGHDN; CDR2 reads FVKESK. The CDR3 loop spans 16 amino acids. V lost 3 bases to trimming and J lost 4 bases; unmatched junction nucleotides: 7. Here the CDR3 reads CASSHGLAVFTGELFF. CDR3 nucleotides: TGTGCCAGCAGCCACGGACTAGCCGTATTCACCGGGGAGCTGTTTTTT.

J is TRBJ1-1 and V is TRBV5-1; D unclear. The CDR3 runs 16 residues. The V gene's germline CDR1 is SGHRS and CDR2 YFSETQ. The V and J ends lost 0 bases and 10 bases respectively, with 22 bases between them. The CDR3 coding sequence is TGCGCCAGCAGCTTGGTCGGTGACTTGGTAGGAGTAGGAGCTTTCTTT. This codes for CASSLVGDLVGVGAFF.

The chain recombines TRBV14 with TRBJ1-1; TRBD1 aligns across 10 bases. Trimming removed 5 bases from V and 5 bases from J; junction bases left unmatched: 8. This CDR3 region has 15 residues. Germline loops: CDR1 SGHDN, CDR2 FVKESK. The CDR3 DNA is TGTGCCAGCAGCAGACAGGGGGCAAGGGGGACTGAAGCTTTCTTT. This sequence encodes CASSRQGARGTEAFF.

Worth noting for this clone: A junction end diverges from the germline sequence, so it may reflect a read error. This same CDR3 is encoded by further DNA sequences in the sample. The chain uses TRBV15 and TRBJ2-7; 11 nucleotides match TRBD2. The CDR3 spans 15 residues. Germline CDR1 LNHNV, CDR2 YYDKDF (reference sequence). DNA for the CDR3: TGTGCTACCAGCCTAGCGGGAGGAGGGACCTACGAGCAGTACTTC. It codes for CATSLAGGGTYEQYF.

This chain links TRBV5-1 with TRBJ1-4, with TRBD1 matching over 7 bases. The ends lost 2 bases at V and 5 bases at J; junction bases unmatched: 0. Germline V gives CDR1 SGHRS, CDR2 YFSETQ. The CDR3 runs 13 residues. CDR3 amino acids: CASSLQGNEKLFF. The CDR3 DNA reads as TGCGCCAGCAGCTTACAGGGGAATGAAAAACTGTTTTTT.

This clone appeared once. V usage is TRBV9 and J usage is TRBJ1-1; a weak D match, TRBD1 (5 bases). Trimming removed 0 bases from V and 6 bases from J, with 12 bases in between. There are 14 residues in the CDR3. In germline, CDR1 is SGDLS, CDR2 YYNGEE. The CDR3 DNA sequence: TGTGCCAGCAGCGTAGTGGGAGGGGCCGCTGAAGCTTTCTTT. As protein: CASSVVGGAAEAFF.

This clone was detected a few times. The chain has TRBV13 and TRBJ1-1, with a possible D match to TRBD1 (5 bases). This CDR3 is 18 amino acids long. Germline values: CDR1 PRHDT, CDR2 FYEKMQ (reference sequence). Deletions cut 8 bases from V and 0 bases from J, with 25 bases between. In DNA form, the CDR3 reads TGTGCCAGCTACGAGGGCATGAATGTGGGACTGCTGAACACTGAAGCTTTCTTT. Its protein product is CASYEGMNVGLLNTEAFF.

CDR3 loop: CASSVLGQETQYF. Written as DNA, the CDR3 is TGTGCCAGCAGCGTACTAGGACAAGAGACCCAGTACTTC. The rearrangement links TRBV14 to TRBJ2-5; D is possibly TRBD2 (5 bases). Trimming stripped 5 bases from V and 2 bases from J, with 9 bases between. This CDR3 spans 13 amino acids. The germline gives CDR1 SGHDN, CDR2 FVKESK.